Presented here are 8 T cell receptor beta chains from one specimen sequenced in a study of CD8+ T cells in alopecia areata. Treatment described: oral pan-JAK inhibitor, 5-10 mg twice daily. Following RNA extraction, reverse transcription yielded cDNA that acted as the sequencing template. The data were produced by immunoSEQ multiplex PCR, yet TCRdb's version contains in-frame clones alone and is incomplete. Counted here are just over 150,000 clones, under 70% occurring once; the ten biggest clones make up 0.7% to 1%. The material sequenced was CD4+ T cells sorted from blood, taken at week 4, from a patient treated with tofacitinib. These TCRs come from a human donor with alopecia areata.

The chain is built from TRBV10-3 and TRBJ2-5; unclear D gene. V was trimmed by 3 bases and J by 1 base, leaving 12 bases between them. This CDR3 has 15 residues. The germline gives CDR1 ENHRY, CDR2 SYGVKD. The CDR3 protein is CAISESTYGQETQYF. The CDR3 nucleotides read TGTGCCATCAGTGAATCAACCTACGGCCAAGAGACCCAGTACTTC.

The chain employs TRBV7-8 and TRBJ2-1, with D tentatively TRBD2 (6 bases). Germline-derived CDR1 and CDR2 are SGHVS and FQNEAQ. The CDR3 length is 12 residues. V lost 4 bases, J lost 10 bases, and 11 bases lay in between. Here the CDR3 DNA reads TGTGCCAGCAGCTGGCGGAGGGGCGAGCAGTTCTTC. Translation gives CASSWRRGEQFF.

The rearrangement uses TRBV7-9 and TRBJ2-7; D is ambiguous. CDR1 and CDR2 from the germline V gene are SEHNR and FQNEAQ (reference sequence). The CDR3 consists of 11 residues. Trimming took off 0 bases at V and 12 bases at J, with 9 bases between the two ends. The CDR3 protein is CASSLASVLYF. The CDR3 nucleotides read TGTGCCAGCAGCTTAGCGTCGGTGCTGTACTTC.

J is TRBJ1-5 and V is TRBV2, with a tentative D call TRBD1 (5 bases). CDR1 and CDR2 from the germline V gene are SNHLY and FYNNEI. Trimming left V 8 bases short and J 7 bases short, with 12 bases between. This CDR3 has 12 residues. The CDR3 region is CASSTDLQPQHF. The CDR3 coding sequence is TGTGCCAGCTCGACAGACCTACAGCCCCAGCATTTT.

The chain links TRBV6-5 to TRBJ2-5; 7 nucleotides agree with TRBD1. Looked up from germline, CDR1 is MNHEY and CDR2 is SVGAGI. The CDR3 covers 15 residues. V trimming: 2 bases; J trimming: 3 bases; junction bases outside the gene matches: 6. The CDR3 sequence: CASSYVGTAKETQYF. The CDR3 bases are TGTGCCAGCAGTTACGTTGGGACAGCCAAAGAGACCCAGTACTTC.

This clone occurred a few times. The rearrangement uses TRBV5-1 and TRBJ1-2, with no clear D. V was clipped by 4 bases and J by 7 bases, with 17 bases between them. CDR1 SGHRS and CDR2 YFSETQ come from the germline V gene. The CDR3 has 14 amino acids. The CDR3 is CASSLELDYGGYTF. DNA of the CDR3: TGCGCCAGCAGCCTAGAGCTTGACTATGGTGGCTACACCTTC.

As concerns this clone: A junction boundary mismatches the germline segment, possibly from a read error. The chain couples TRBV7-7 to TRBJ2-3; 15 nucleotides line up with TRBD2. In germline, CDR1 is SSHAT, CDR2 FNYEAQ (reference sequence). The CDR3 is 15 residues long. The CDR3 spells CASSPGLAGGDTQYF. DNA of the CDR3: TGTGCTAGCAGCCCAGGACTAGCGGGGGGGGATACGCAGTATTTT.

The rearrangement links TRBV30 to TRBJ1-6, with unresolved D. V lost 0 bases, J lost 1 base, and 10 bases lay in between. Germline V gene lookup returns CDR1 GTSNPN and CDR2 SVGIG (reference sequence). The CDR3 consists of 16 residues. The CDR3 nucleotides are TGTGCCTGGAGTGTACGTCGAGGGTCCTATAATTCACCCCTCCACTTT. It is translated as CAWSVRRGSYNSPLHF.